Sequencing of this T cell receptor beta chain was carried out in a study of shared clonotypes between healthy human individuals. Overall study context: Donors consisted of a couple of women and three men between 18 and 49. Study-level points and caveats: Even with large depth, rarefaction showed that sorted-subset sequencing was incomplete.

About this clone itself: Its target is not known.

Some clones are missing from TCRdb's copy, which holds only in-frame ones; the method was immunoSEQ multiplex PCR. The repertoire holds roughly 720,000 clones, with 80% to 95% as singletons. The germline gives CDR1 MNHEY, CDR2 SVGAGI. The CDR3 is 13 amino acids. Trimming took 6 bases from V and 5 from J, leaving 10 bases between them. Sequenced material: memory CD8+ T cells from PBMCs. Subset noted: CD45RO+ cells pooled with CCR7-negative TemRA cells. The TCR originated in a man aged 18 to 30 in good health. Some clones in this sample may be carry-over from other donors' samples. V and J are TRBV6-5 and TRBJ1-4; D remains ambiguous. The CDR3 coding sequence is TGTGCCAGCAGGCTTGAGGAGAATGAAAAACTGTTTTTT. Its protein product is CASRLEENEKLFF.